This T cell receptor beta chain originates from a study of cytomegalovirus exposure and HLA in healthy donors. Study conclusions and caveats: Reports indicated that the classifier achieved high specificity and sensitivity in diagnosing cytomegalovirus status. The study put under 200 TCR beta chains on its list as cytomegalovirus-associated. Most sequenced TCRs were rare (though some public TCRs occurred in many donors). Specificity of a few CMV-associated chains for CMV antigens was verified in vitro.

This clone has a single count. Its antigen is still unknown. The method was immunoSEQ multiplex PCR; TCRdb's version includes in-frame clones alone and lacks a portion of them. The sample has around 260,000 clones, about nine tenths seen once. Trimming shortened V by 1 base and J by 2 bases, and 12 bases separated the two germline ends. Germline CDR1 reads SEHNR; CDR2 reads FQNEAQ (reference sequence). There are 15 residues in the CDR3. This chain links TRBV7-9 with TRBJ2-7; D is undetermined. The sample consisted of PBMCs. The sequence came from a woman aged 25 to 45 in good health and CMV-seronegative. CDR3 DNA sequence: TGTGCCAGCAGCTTAGGAGGTGGACCTACCTACGAGCAGTACTTC. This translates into CASSLGGGPTYEQYF. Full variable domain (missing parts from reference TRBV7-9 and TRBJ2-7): DTGVSQNPRHKITKRGQNVTFRCDPISEHNRLYWYRQTLGQGPEFLTYFQNEAQLEKSRLLSDRFSAERPKGSFSTLEIQRTEQGDSAMYLCASSLGGGPTYEQYFGPGTRLTVT.